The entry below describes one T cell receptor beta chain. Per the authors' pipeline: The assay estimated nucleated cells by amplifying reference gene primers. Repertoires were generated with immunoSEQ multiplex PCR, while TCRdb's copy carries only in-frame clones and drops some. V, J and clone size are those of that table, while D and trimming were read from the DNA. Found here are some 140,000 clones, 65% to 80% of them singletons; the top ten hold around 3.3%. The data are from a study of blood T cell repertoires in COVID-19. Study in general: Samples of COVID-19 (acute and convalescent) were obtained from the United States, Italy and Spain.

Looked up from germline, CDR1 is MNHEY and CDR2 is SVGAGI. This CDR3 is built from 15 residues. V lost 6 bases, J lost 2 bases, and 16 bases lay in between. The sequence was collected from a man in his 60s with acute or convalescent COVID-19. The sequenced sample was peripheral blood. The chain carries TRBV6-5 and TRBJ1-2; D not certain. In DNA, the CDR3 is TGTGCCAGCAGGTACAATTACGTAGAGAACTATGGCTACACCTTC. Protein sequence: CASRYNYVENYGYTF.